These T cell receptor beta chains were read from a single sample in a study of shared clonotypes between healthy human individuals. Profiled with immunoSEQ multiplex PCR; TCRdb holds only in-frame clones, not every one. Of around 550,000 clones in the sample, 85% to 95% were seen once. The sample consisted of naive CD8+ T cells sorted from blood. The receptor source for this set is a woman in her thirties in good health. Both conserved end residues are part of each CDR3. Fields, in order: clone size, D gene, V gene, J gene, CDR3 protein, CDR3 DNA. A D gene is named only where the DNA matches it firmly. The size of a clone is reported for some rows only, either as once, few or many, or as a class for expanded clones.

>.|TRBD1|TRBV11-3|TRBJ1-4
CASTSARTGGPNEKLFF
TGTGCCAGCACCTCAGCACGGACAGGGGGGCCTAATGAAAAACTGTTTTTT
>.|.|TRBV7-9|TRBJ1-6
CASRQTGDNSPLHF
TGTGCCAGCAGGCAGACAGGAGATAATTCACCCCTCCACTTT
>once|TRBD1|TRBV28|TRBJ1-6
CAINRVTGDSPLHF
TGTGCCATCAACCGAGTTACAGGGGATTCACCCCTCCACTTT
>.|.|TRBV10-1|TRBJ2-3
CASSRLGGDTQYF
TGCGCCAGCAGCCGACTAGGAGGAGATACGCAGTATTTT
>.|TRBD1|TRBV28|TRBJ1-5
CASSYMMTGGDNNQPQHF
TGTGCCAGCAGTTATATGATGACAGGGGGCGATAACAATCAGCCCCAGCATTTT
>.|.|TRBV29-1|TRBJ2-7
CSVVYQEASLYEQYF
TGCAGCGTTGTATATCAAGAAGCCAGCCTGTACGAGCAGTACTTC
>.|.|TRBV6-5|TRBJ2-3
CASTPDSTADTQYF
TGTGCCAGCACCCCGGACAGTACGGCAGATACGCAGTATTTT
>.|TRBD1|TRBV6-6|TRBJ2-4
CASSSDRGNIQYF
TGTGCCAGCAGTTCCGACAGGGGAAACATTCAGTACTTC
>once|.|TRBV19|TRBJ2-7
CASSTDGVSYEQYF
TGTGCCAGTAGTACCGACGGTGTGTCCTACGAGCAGTACTTC
>.|.|TRBV19|TRBJ2-7
CASSVRDISSYEQYF
TGTGCCAGTAGTGTCCGGGACATAAGCTCCTACGAGCAGTACTTC
>.|.|TRBV23-1|TRBJ1-4
CASSLLRDGLNEKLFF
TGCGCCAGCAGTCTCTTACGGGACGGCCTGAATGAAAAACTGTTTTTT
>.|TRBD1|TRBV18|TRBJ1-1
CASSPADRGDGNTEAFF
TGTGCCAGCTCACCCGCGGACAGGGGGGACGGGAACACTGAAGCTTTCTTT
>.|.|TRBV28|TRBJ2-7
CASSFGTITYEQYF
TGTGCCAGCAGTTTCGGAACTATCACCTACGAGCAGTACTTC
>.|.|TRBV6-5|TRBJ1-3
CASRPGQNPGNTIYF
TGTGCCAGCAGACCAGGACAGAACCCTGGAAACACCATATATTTT
>once|.|TRBV4-1|TRBJ2-3
CASSQESAGRGADTQYF
TGCGCCAGCAGCCAAGAGTCCGCAGGACGGGGTGCAGATACGCAGTATTTT
>.|TRBD1|TRBV7-9|TRBJ1-1
CASSIRTGRDTEAFF
TGTGCCAGCAGCATAAGGACAGGGAGAGACACTGAAGCTTTCTTT
>.|.|TRBV6-5|TRBJ2-3
CASSYSVAITDTQYF
TGTGCCAGCAGTTACTCGGTAGCGATCACAGATACGCAGTATTTT
>.|TRBD1|TRBV19|TRBJ1-5
CASSIGDRVDFFSNQPQHF
TGTGCCAGTAGTATAGGGGACAGAGTAGATTTCTTTAGCAATCAGCCCCAGCATTTT
>.|.|TRBV28|TRBJ2-2
CASSPLLVHTGELFF
TGTGCCAGCAGTCCCCTCCTAGTTCACACCGGGGAGCTGTTTTTT
>.|TRBD1|TRBV18|TRBJ1-1
CASSKEGANTEAFF
TGTGCCAGCTCAAAGGAGGGGGCGAACACTGAAGCTTTCTTT
>.|TRBD1|TRBV7-9|TRBJ1-4
CASSTPTGEEKLFF
TGTGCCAGCAGCACCCCAACAGGGGAAGAAAAACTGTTTTTT
>.|.|TRBV27|TRBJ1-5
CASSPRGSPYNQPQHF
TGTGCCAGCAGCCCCCGGGGCAGCCCCTACAATCAGCCCCAGCATTTT
>.|.|TRBV5-6|TRBJ2-3
CASSLPIPTTDTQYF
TGTGCCAGCAGCTTGCCCATCCCGACAACAGATACGCAGTATTTT
>.|TRBD2|TRBV5-1|TRBJ2-5
CASSAETSGRPGETQYF
TGCGCCAGCAGCGCGGAGACTAGCGGGAGACCCGGTGAGACCCAGTACTTC
>.|.|TRBV7-9|TRBJ1-1
CASSLARAGVGEAFF
TGTGCCAGCAGCTTAGCGCGGGCAGGAGTAGGTGAAGCTTTCTTT
>once|.|TRBV9|TRBJ2-7
CASSVVAGTGEQYF
TGTGCCAGCAGCGTAGTAGCAGGGACGGGCGAGCAGTACTTC
>.|TRBD2|TRBV7-3|TRBJ2-5
CASNLSLAGVEKTQYF
TGTGCCAGCAACCTTTCCCTAGCGGGAGTCGAAAAGACCCAGTACTTC
>once|TRBD2|TRBV5-6|TRBJ2-7
CASSKGLAGASYEQYF
TGTGCCAGCAGCAAAGGACTAGCGGGCGCCTCCTACGAGCAGTACTTC
>.|.|TRBV9|TRBJ1-4
CASSVAGAGGEKLFF
TGTGCCAGCAGCGTAGCAGGGGCAGGTGGAGAAAAACTGTTTTTT
>once|TRBD2|TRBV29-1|TRBJ2-1
CSAPSGGRYNEQFF
TGCAGCGCTCCTAGCGGAGGCCGGTACAATGAGCAGTTCTTC
>.|TRBD1|TRBV28|TRBJ1-5
CASSYIGTGYQPQHF
TGTGCCAGCAGCTATATTGGGACAGGATATCAGCCCCAGCATTTT
>.|.|TRBV18|TRBJ1-4
CASSPRVGFNEKLFF
TGTGCCAGCTCACCACGTGTAGGATTTAATGAAAAACTGTTTTTT
>.|TRBD1|TRBV2|TRBJ2-7
CASRVPGQGVNEQYF
TGTGCCAGCAGGGTTCCGGGACAGGGAGTGAACGAGCAGTACTTC
>.|.|TRBV11-2|TRBJ2-7
CASSWDLTYEQYF
TGTGCCAGCAGCTGGGACCTCACCTACGAGCAGTACTTC
>once|TRBD2|TRBV11-2|TRBJ2-7
CASSSYTSVEQYF
TGTGCCAGCAGCTCCTATACTAGCGTGGAGCAGTACTTC
>.|.|TRBV10-1|TRBJ2-1
CASSETISTVNSKQFF
TGCGCCAGCAGTGAGACCATCTCGACAGTAAATTCAAAGCAGTTCTTC
>.|TRBD2|TRBV27|TRBJ2-7
CASSLSSGGSYEQYF
TGTGCCAGCAGTTTATCTAGCGGGGGGTCCTACGAGCAGTACTTC
>once|.|TRBV9|TRBJ2-2
CASSVAKYRTHELFF
TGTGCCAGCAGCGTAGCTAAGTACAGGACTCACGAGCTGTTTTTT
>.|.|TRBV10-3|TRBJ1-3
CAISAAYGNTIYF
TGTGCCATCAGTGCGGCCTACGGAAACACCATATATTTT
>.|.|TRBV27|TRBJ1-6
CASSLAISSPLHF
TGTGCCAGCAGTTTGGCAATCTCTTCACCCCTCCACTTT
>.|.|TRBV28|TRBJ2-7
CASSFDGGYEQYF
TGTGCCAGCAGTTTTGACGGGGGCTACGAGCAGTACTTC
>.|.|TRBV7-6|TRBJ2-3
CASSFLGFSSTDTQYF
TGTGCCAGCAGCTTCCTAGGGTTCTCTAGCACAGATACGCAGTATTTT
>.|.|TRBV11-2|TRBJ2-5
CASSRTPGQQETQYF
TGTGCCAGCAGCCGAACCCCGGGACAACAAGAGACCCAGTACTTC
>.|.|TRBV9|TRBJ1-3
CASSSYKTSGNTIYF
TGTGCCAGCAGCTCGTATAAAACCTCTGGAAACACCATATATTTT
>.|.|TRBV28|TRBJ2-7
CASTPRYPYEQYF
TGTGCCAGCACCCCCCGCTACCCCTACGAGCAGTACTTC
>.|.|TRBV5-4|TRBJ1-5
CASSLGVAGGEGNQPQHF
TGTGCCAGCAGCTTGGGAGTGGCTGGGGGCGAGGGAAATCAGCCCCAGCATTTT
>once|TRBD1|TRBV19|TRBJ2-1
CASSSQGTGNRPYNEQFF
TGTGCCAGTAGTTCCCAGGGGACAGGGAATCGGCCCTACAATGAGCAGTTCTTC
>.|.|TRBV14|TRBJ1-2
CASSPERRGKNGYTF
TGTGCCAGCAGCCCGGAAAGAAGAGGAAAAAATGGCTACACCTTC
>.|.|TRBV19|TRBJ1-2
CASQWGGGYGYTF
TGTGCCAGTCAATGGGGGGGCGGCTATGGCTACACCTTC
>.|.|TRBV7-9|TRBJ2-2
CASSLVSGELFF
TGTGCCAGCAGCTTAGTCTCCGGGGAGCTGTTTTTT
>.|.|TRBV28|TRBJ1-6
CASSLWNSPLHF
TGTGCCAGCAGTTTATGGAATTCACCCCTCCACTTT
>.|.|TRBV6-5|TRBJ2-7
CASSYSEGYEQYF
TGTGCCAGCAGTTACTCAGAAGGGTACGAGCAGTACTTC